The 22 T cell receptor beta chains below were found in one sample sequenced in a study of blood T cell repertoires in COVID-19. Only in-frame clones appear in the TCRdb table, and some are missing; sequencing was by immunoSEQ multiplex PCR. This sample has 280,000 or so clones, with about 90% found just once. The sequenced material came from PBMCs or T cells enriched from blood (not recorded which). These receptors came from a woman in her forties or fifties who had been exposed to COVID-19.

Remarks on this clone: Different DNA sequences within this sample yield the same CDR3. The CDR3 region is CASSFPGVQETQYF. CDR3 in DNA: TGTGCCAGCAGCTTTCCCGGGGTACAAGAGACCCAGTACTTC. This sequence joins TRBV7-2 and TRBJ2-5, with D possibly matching TRBD2 (5 bases). Germline V lookup: CDR1 SGHTA, CDR2 FQGNSA. This CDR3 is 14 amino acids long. Trimming pared 3 bases from V and 2 bases from J, leaving 10 bases between.

The chain combines TRBV3-1 (or the pseudogene TRBV3-2) with TRBJ2-7, with 11 bases aligning to TRBD2. CDR1 and CDR2 from the germline V gene are LGHDT and YNNKEL (reference sequence). J was trimmed by 3 bases and V by 1 base; bases with no gene match: 11. The CDR3 covers 18 residues. The CDR3 region has the DNA TGTGCCAGCAGCCAAGTACCCGGGGGGACTAGCGGACTCTACGAGCAGTACTTC. This sequence encodes CASSQVPGGTSGLYEQYF.

The gene calls are TRBV18 and TRBJ1-1; TRBD1 agrees at 9 bases. J was trimmed by 11 bases and V by 6 bases; bases with no gene match: 10. Per germline, CDR1 KGHSH and CDR2 LQKENI. The length of the CDR3 is 13 residues. For the CDR3, the DNA is TGTGCCAGCTCGTCCGACAGGGGGAGCTATGCTTTCTTT. Translating it yields CASSSDRGSYAFF.

V is TRBV4-1 and J is TRBJ1-4, with a possible D match to TRBD1 (6 bases). The CDR3 extends over 17 amino acids. Germline V lookup: CDR1 MGHRA, CDR2 YSYEKL. The germline V and J ends were trimmed by 1 base and 7 bases, with 19 bases remaining between them. DNA of the CDR3: TGCGCCAGCAGCCAAGGAGGGGTTACAGGGCGTAGTGAAAAACTGTTTTTT. Translation gives CASSQGGVTGRSEKLFF.

This chain joins TRBV15 and TRBJ2-3; D is perhaps TRBD1 (5 bases). Germline CDR1 and CDR2: LNHNV and YYDKDF (reference sequence). The germline V and J ends were trimmed by 1 base and 6 bases, with 11 bases remaining between them. The CDR3 consists of 14 residues. As DNA, the CDR3 is TGTGCCACCAGCAGAGTGGGGCCCCTGGATACGCAGTATTTT. Translation: CATSRVGPLDTQYF.

The V call is TRBV2, the J call TRBJ2-2; 10 bases agree with TRBD1. The CDR3 extends over 14 amino acids. Germline V gives CDR1 SNHLY, CDR2 FYNNEI. After removal of 7 bases from V and 6 bases from J, the junction contained 5 bases not matched to a gene. The CDR3 here is CASTGQGVSGELFF. CDR3 DNA sequence: TGTGCCAGCACAGGACAGGGGGTGTCCGGGGAGCTGTTTTTT.

This chain links TRBV14 with TRBJ1-3, with TRBD1 as a possible D gene (6 bases). The CDR3 covers 16 residues. Trimming stripped 4 bases from V and 4 bases from J, with 17 bases between. CDR1 is SGHDN and CDR2 is FVKESK in the germline V gene. This CDR3 is CASSPIGGARGNTIYF. In nucleotides, the CDR3 is TGTGCCAGCAGCCCCATTGGGGGGGCGCGAGGAAACACCATATATTTT.

The chain links TRBV15 to TRBJ1-5; 11 bases are shared with TRBD1. The CDR3 sequence is 17 residues long. V trimming: 2 bases; J trimming: 7 bases; junction bases outside the gene matches: 10. Germline V gene sequence: CDR1 LNHNV, CDR2 YYDKDF (reference sequence). The CDR3 nucleotides read TGTGCCACCAGCAGATCCAACCTTGGGACAGGGGGACAGCCCCAGCATTTT. Protein: CATSRSNLGTGGQPQHF.

The CDR3 sequence: CASRRQAGLGTEAFF. The CDR3 nucleotides read TGTGCCAGCAGGCGACAGGCTGGGTTGGGCACTGAAGCTTTCTTT. The chain combines TRBV7-2 with TRBJ1-1; tentatively, D is TRBD1 (6 bases). This CDR3 is 15 amino acids long. CDR1 and CDR2 from the germline V gene are SGHTA and FQGNSA. The V end was cut by 6 bases, the J end by 4 bases, with 18 bases between.

Remarks on this clone: Other DNA variants within this sample encode the same CDR3. The rearrangement joins TRBV6-5 to TRBJ2-6, with D unclear. Germline V gene sequence: CDR1 MNHEY, CDR2 SVGAGI. The V end was cut by 0 bases, the J end by 0 bases, with 6 bases between. CDR3 length equals 16 residues. The CDR3 loop is CASSYSGGSGANVLTF. In DNA form, the CDR3 reads TGTGCCAGCAGTTACTCTGGCGGCTCTGGGGCCAACGTCCTGACTTTC.

This chain uses TRBV7-2 with TRBJ1-1, with no clear D. The CDR3 extends over 14 amino acids. V was pared by 6 bases and J by 1 base, with 12 bases between. The germline V gene encodes CDR1 SGHTA and CDR2 FQGNSA. In DNA, the CDR3 is TGTGCCAGCAGTACCAATCAGAAGAACACTGAAGCTTTCTTT. Translated, it gives CASSTNQKNTEAFF.

V usage is TRBV9 and J usage is TRBJ2-3; 9 bases fit TRBD2. The CDR3 extends over 15 amino acids. Germline trimming cut 5 bases from V and 5 bases from J; bases unmatched to any gene: 9. The germline CDR1 and CDR2 sequences are SGDLS and YYNGEE. The CDR3 DNA reads TGTGCCAGCAGGTCCGGCGGGGGGGCCGGAGATACGCAGTATTTT. Amino acids: CASRSGGGAGDTQYF.

The chain combines TRBV7-9 with TRBJ2-1, with 7 bases that match TRBD1. The CDR3 has 17 residues. The V gene end was trimmed by 0 bases and the J gene end by 2 bases; junction bases not matched to a gene: 7. CDR1 is SEHNR and CDR2 is FQNEAQ in the germline V gene (reference sequence). The CDR3 DNA reads TGTGCCAGCAGCTTAGCCCCGACAGGGAAACCCTACAATGAGCAGTTCTTC. It yields the protein CASSLAPTGKPYNEQFF. The variable domain in full, with the rest retrieved from reference TRBV7-9 and TRBJ2-1, is DTGVSQNPRHKITKRGQNVTFRCDPISEHNRLYWYRQTLGQGPEFLTYFQNEAQLEKSRLLSDRFSAERPKGSFSTLEIQRTEQGDSAMYLCASSLAPTGKPYNEQFFGPGTRLTVL.

This chain uses TRBV7-2 with TRBJ1-1; 8 positions agree with TRBD1. The CDR3 loop spans 15 amino acids. Germline V lookup: CDR1 SGHTA, CDR2 FQGNSA. Trimming at V came to 1 base and at J to 1 base, leaving 2 bases not matched to a gene. CDR3 DNA: TGTGCCAGCAGCTTAGGGGACAGGAAGAACACTGAAGCTTTCTTT. Translating gives CASSLGDRKNTEAFF.

The chain links TRBV19 to TRBJ2-2; 8 nucleotides match TRBD1. The CDR3 has 14 residues. The trim removed 5 bases at V and 6 bases at J, leaving 5 bases unmatched. Germline CDR1 and CDR2: LNHDA and SQIVND (reference sequence). CDR3 region: CASSSAGGSGELFF. CDR3 bases: TGTGCCAGTAGTTCGGCAGGGGGCTCCGGGGAGCTGTTTTTT.

This clone has only one observation. The chain carries TRBV2 and TRBJ1-2, with a possible D match to TRBD1 (5 bases). V lost 3 bases and J 12 bases, leaving 14 bases between the germline ends. Germline CDR1 SNHLY, CDR2 FYNNEI. This CDR3 spans 12 amino acids. The CDR3 spells CASSDPRAGDTF. CDR3 DNA sequence: TGTGCCAGCAGTGATCCCCGGGCGGGGGACACCTTC.

The chain is built from TRBV6-5 and TRBJ2-5; 7 positions match TRBD1. Germline trimming cut 8 bases from V and 2 bases from J; bases unmatched to any gene: 8. There are 14 residues in the CDR3. Per germline, CDR1 MNHEY and CDR2 SVGAGI. CDR3 nucleotide sequence: TGTGCCAGCGGGAATCCGGGACAGCAAGAGACCCAGTACTTC. The encoded protein is CASGNPGQQETQYF.

This clone was observed a single time. The V and J genes are TRBV2 and TRBJ1-2; 7 bases are a match to TRBD1. Trimming took 6 bases from V and 6 from J; bases not matched to a gene: 10. Germline assignment: CDR1 SNHLY and CDR2 FYNNEI. This CDR3 comprises 14 residues. The CDR3 reads CASSGTDVRDGYTF. The CDR3 nucleotides read TGTGCCAGCAGCGGGACAGACGTACGGGATGGCTACACCTTC.

This chain joins TRBV11-2 and TRBJ2-7, with a weak D call TRBD1 (7 bases). The ends were cut back, 1 base at V and 3 bases at J, with 13 bases in the middle. This CDR3 comprises 15 residues. Germline assignment: CDR1 SGHAT and CDR2 FQNNGV. The CDR3 loop reads CASSLARGAHYEQYF. The CDR3 DNA is TGTGCCAGCAGCTTAGCCAGGGGGGCTCACTACGAGCAGTACTTC.

The chain couples TRBV4-2 to TRBJ2-4, with no clear D. The V gene's germline CDR1 is LGHNA and CDR2 YNFKEQ. The CDR3 has 16 residues. With 0 bases removed from V and 0 bases from J, the gap between germline ends came to 9 bases. DNA for the CDR3: TGTGCCAGCAGCCAAGAAGGTACAGTAGCCAAAAACATTCAGTACTTC. Protein: CASSQEGTVAKNIQYF.

This chain uses TRBV5-1 with TRBJ2-7, with a possible D match to TRBD2 (6 bases). The ends were cut back, 4 bases at V and 0 bases at J, with 11 bases in the middle. Germline CDR1 is SGHRS and CDR2 is YFSETQ. There are 14 residues in the CDR3. The CDR3, as DNA: TGCGCCAGCAGCAGTCCGGGACTCTCCTACGAGCAGTACTTC. Its translation is CASSSPGLSYEQYF.

The rearrangement uses TRBV14 and TRBJ2-5; TRBD2 agrees at 13 bases. Germline V gene sequence: CDR1 SGHDN, CDR2 FVKESK. The junction had 14 bases not matched to a gene; V was cut back by 0 bases and J by 1 base. The CDR3 has 21 amino acids. The CDR3 region is CASSQDWRLAGGTSLQETQYF. The CDR3, as DNA: TGTGCCAGCAGCCAAGATTGGAGACTAGCGGGGGGTACCTCTCTCCAAGAGACCCAGTACTTC.